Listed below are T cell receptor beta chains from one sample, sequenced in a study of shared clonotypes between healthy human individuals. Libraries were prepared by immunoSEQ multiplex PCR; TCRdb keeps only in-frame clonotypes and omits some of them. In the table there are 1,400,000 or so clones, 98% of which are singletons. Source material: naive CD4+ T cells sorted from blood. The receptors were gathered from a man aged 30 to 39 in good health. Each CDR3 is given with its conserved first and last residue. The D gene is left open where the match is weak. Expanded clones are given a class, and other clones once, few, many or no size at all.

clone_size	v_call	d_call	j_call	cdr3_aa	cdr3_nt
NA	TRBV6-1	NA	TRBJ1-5	CASSELGQPQHF	TGTGCCAGCAGTGAACTCGGACAGCCCCAGCATTTT
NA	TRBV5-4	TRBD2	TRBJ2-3	CASSSKAGVTDTQYF	TGTGCCAGCAGCTCGAAGGCGGGAGTAACAGATACGCAGTATTTT
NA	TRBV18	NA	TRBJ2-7	CASSPRGRTYEQYF	TGTGCCAGCTCACCCAGGGGTCGGACCTACGAGCAGTACTTC
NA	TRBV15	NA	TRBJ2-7	CATSRDVRVFVSYEQYF	TGTGCCACCAGCAGAGATGTAAGGGTGTTCGTGTCTTACGAGCAGTACTTC
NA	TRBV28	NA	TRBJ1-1	CASSLLTGAITEAFF	TGTGCCAGCAGCTTACTGACTGGGGCCATTACTGAAGCTTTCTTT
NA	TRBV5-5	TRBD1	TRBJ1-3	CASSSDRGSGNTIYF	TGTGCCAGCAGCTCCGACAGGGGCTCTGGAAACACCATATATTTT
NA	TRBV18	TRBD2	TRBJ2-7	CASSLRLAGGTYEQYF	TGTGCCAGCTCCCTACGACTAGCGGGAGGGACCTACGAGCAGTACTTC
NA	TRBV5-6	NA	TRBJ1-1	CASSLWAGSEAFF	TGTGCCAGCAGCTTGTGGGCGGGATCCGAAGCTTTCTTT
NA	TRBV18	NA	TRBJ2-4	CASSPPRPENIQYF	TGTGCCAGCTCACCACCCCGCCCCGAAAACATTCAGTACTTC
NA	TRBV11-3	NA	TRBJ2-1	CASSRGTGGDHNEQFF	TGTGCCAGCAGCCGGGGCACGGGGGGCGACCACAATGAGCAGTTCTTC
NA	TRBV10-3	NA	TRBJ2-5	CAIGQETQYF	TGTGCCATCGGACAAGAGACCCAGTACTTC
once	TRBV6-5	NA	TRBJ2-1	CASRRQHNEQFF	TGTGCCAGCAGGAGACAGCACAATGAGCAGTTCTTC
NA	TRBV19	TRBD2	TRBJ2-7	CASRAAGLAHEQYF	TGTGCCAGTAGAGCGGCGGGACTAGCTCATGAGCAGTACTTC
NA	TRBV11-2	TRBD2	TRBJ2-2	CASSFRLAGSANTGELFF	TGTGCCAGCAGCTTCCGACTAGCGGGAAGCGCGAACACCGGGGAGCTGTTTTTT
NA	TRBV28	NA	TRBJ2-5	CASSFRTNGERYF	TGTGCCAGCAGTTTTCGGACTAACGGGGAGCGGTACTTC
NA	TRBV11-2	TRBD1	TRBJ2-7	CASSSPRTGGPYEQYF	TGTGCCAGCAGCTCCCCCAGGACAGGGGGCCCCTACGAGCAGTACTTC
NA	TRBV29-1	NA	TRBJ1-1	CSVTHGNTEAFF	TGCAGCGTTACACACGGGAACACTGAAGCTTTCTTT
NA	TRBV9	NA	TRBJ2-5	CASRTSAQETQYF	TGTGCCAGCAGAACGTCCGCTCAAGAGACCCAGTACTTC
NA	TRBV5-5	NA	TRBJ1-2	CASSLWAGRTAYGYTF	TGTGCCAGCAGCTTGTGGGCGGGACGGACCGCCTATGGCTACACCTTC
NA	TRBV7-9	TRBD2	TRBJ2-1	CASSPPRGGAYNEQFF	TGTGCCAGCAGCCCCCCCCGGGGGGGGGCCTACAATGAGCAGTTCTTC
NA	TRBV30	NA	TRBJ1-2	CAWNFRQGNGYTF	TGTGCCTGGAATTTCCGCCAGGGGAATGGCTACACCTTC
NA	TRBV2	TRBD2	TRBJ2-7	CASRPGTSYEQYF	TGTGCCAGCAGACCCGGGACTAGCTACGAGCAGTACTTC
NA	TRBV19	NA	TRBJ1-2	CASSIRPARDYGYTF	TGTGCCAGTAGTATCCGACCGGCGAGGGACTATGGCTACACCTTC
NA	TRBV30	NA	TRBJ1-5	CAWSVRGRNQPQHF	TGTGCCTGGAGTGTTCGGGGCCGCAATCAGCCCCAGCATTTT
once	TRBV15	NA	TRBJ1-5	CATSRDQDRWSQPQHF	TGTGCCACCAGCAGAGATCAGGACAGATGGAGTCAGCCCCAGCATTTT
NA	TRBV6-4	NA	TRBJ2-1	CASSPGTPVGQFF	TGTGCCAGCAGTCCCGGGACCCCAGTCGGGCAGTTCTTC
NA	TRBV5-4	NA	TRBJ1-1	CASSLSQGQDTEAFF	TGTGCCAGCAGCTTGTCACAGGGTCAAGACACTGAAGCTTTCTTT
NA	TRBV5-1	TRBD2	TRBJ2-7	CASAIQGAGVVEQYF	TGCGCCAGCGCCATCCAGGGAGCGGGAGTTGTCGAGCAGTACTTC
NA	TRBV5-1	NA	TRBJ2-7	CASSRGVLGQETYEQYF	TGCGCCAGCAGCAGGGGGGTCCTCGGACAGGAAACCTACGAGCAGTACTTC
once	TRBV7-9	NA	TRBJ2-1	CASSPGQYNEQFF	TGTGCCAGCTCCCCCGGGCAGTACAATGAGCAGTTCTTC
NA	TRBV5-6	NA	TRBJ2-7	CASSFTKWGYEQYF	TGTGCCAGCAGCTTCACAAAATGGGGCTACGAGCAGTACTTC
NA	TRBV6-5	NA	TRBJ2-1	CASSYGGGVQFF	TGTGCCAGCAGTTACGGTGGAGGGGTGCAGTTCTTC
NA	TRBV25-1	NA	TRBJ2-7	CASSEGNRAYEQYF	TGTGCCAGCAGTGAAGGAAACAGGGCCTACGAGCAGTACTTC
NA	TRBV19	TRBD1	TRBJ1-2	CASSQQGARGYTF	TGTGCCAGTAGCCAACAGGGGGCGCGAGGCTACACCTTC
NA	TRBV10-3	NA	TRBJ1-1	CAISEGLAPNTEAFF	TGTGCCATCAGTGAGGGTTTAGCACCGAACACTGAAGCTTTCTTT
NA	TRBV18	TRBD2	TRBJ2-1	CASSPRTSGISYNEQFF	TGTGCCAGCTCACCCCGGACTAGCGGGATTTCCTACAATGAGCAGTTCTTC
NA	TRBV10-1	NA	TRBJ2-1	CASSEREPYNEQFF	TGCGCCAGCAGTGAGAGGGAGCCCTACAATGAGCAGTTCTTC
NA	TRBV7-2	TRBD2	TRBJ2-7	CASSYLPGLASYEQYF	TGTGCCAGCAGCTACCTACCGGGACTAGCGTCCTACGAGCAGTACTTC
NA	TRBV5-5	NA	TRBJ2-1	CASSADAPANQQFF	TGTGCCAGCAGCGCGGACGCCCCCGCGAATCAGCAGTTCTTC
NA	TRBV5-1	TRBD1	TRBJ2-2	CASQGVSNTGELFF	TGCGCCAGCCAGGGGGTTAGCAACACCGGGGAGCTGTTTTTT
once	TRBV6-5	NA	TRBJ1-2	CASSARQAPYGYTF	TGTGCCAGCAGTGCCCGACAGGCCCCCTATGGCTACACCTTC
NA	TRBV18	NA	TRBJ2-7	CASSPLTEGQYF	TGTGCCAGCTCACCTTTGACAGAAGGGCAGTACTTC
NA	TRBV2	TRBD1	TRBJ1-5	CASTQGGATQPQHF	TGTGCCAGCACCCAAGGGGGCGCGACGCAGCCCCAGCATTTT
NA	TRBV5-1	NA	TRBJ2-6	CASHLGSGANVLTF	TGCGCCAGCCACCTAGGGTCTGGGGCCAACGTCCTGACTTTC
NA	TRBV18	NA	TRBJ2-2	CASSPGTWNTGELFF	TGTGCCAGCTCACCGGGGACCTGGAACACCGGGGAGCTGTTTTTT
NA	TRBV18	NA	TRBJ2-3	CASSPGVEDTQYF	TGTGCCAGCTCACCCGGGGTAGAAGATACGCAGTATTTT
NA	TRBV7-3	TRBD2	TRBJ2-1	CASSLAGGNEQFF	TGTGCCAGCAGCTTAGCGGGAGGGAATGAGCAGTTCTTC
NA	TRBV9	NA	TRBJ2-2	CASSVAIGFPGELFF	TGTGCCAGCAGCGTAGCTATAGGATTCCCCGGGGAGCTGTTTTTT
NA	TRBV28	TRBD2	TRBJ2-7	CASSYLLAGGSYEQYF	TGTGCCAGCAGCTACCTCCTAGCGGGAGGCAGCTACGAGCAGTACTTC
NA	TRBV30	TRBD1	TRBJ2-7	CAWTRTGVIGEQYF	TGTGCCTGGACCAGGACAGGAGTGATAGGCGAGCAGTACTTC
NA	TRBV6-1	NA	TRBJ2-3	CASSGVGHRSTDTQYF	TGTGCCAGCAGTGGGGTGGGGCATCGATCTACAGATACGCAGTATTTT
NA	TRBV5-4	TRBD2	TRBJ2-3	CASSPTGTSGRARTDTQYF	TGTGCCAGCAGCCCCACGGGGACTAGCGGGAGGGCCAGGACAGATACGCAGTATTTT
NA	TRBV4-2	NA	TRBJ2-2	CATTLPGVAGELFF	TGTGCCACCACTCTCCCAGGGGTCGCCGGGGAGCTGTTTTTT